This TCR beta chain was found in a study of shared clonotypes between healthy human individuals. Across the study: Each donor's CD8 memory used one plate, CD8 naive two, each CD4 subset three.

In germline, CDR1 is SGDLS, CDR2 YYNGEE. V was clipped by 2 bases and J by 5 bases; unmatched bases: 12. The CDR3 has 16 residues. Overall study findings and caveats: Sharing across four donors was highest in naive CD4 (around 5%) and lowest in memory CD8 (roughly 0.4%). As a rule, naive subsets had a larger estimated richness than memory subsets.

Once extracted for a subset, genomic DNA was divided evenly among several immunoSEQ plates. Here immunoSEQ multiplex PCR was the method, and the copy in TCRdb shows in-frame clones only, minus some. This sample has some 95,000 clones, with around 67% found just once. Notes on this clone: Antigen: not known.

The source of this sequence is a man younger than 40 in good health. The gene calls are TRBV9 and TRBJ2-5; 7 bases are shared with TRBD2. Sample: memory CD8+ T cells sorted from blood. This sample's subset: CD45RO+ cells pooled with CCR7-negative TemRA cells. CDR3 loop: CASSVGGRTPGETQYF. The CDR3, as DNA: TGTGCCAGCAGCGTGGGCGGGAGAACCCCGGGGGAGACCCAGTACTTC. The full variable domain, in which reference TRBV9 and TRBJ2-5 provide the parts outside the CDR3, is DSGVTQTPKHLITATGQRVTLRCSPRSGDLSVYWYQQSLDQGLQFLIQYYNGEERAKGNILERFSAQQFPDLHSELNLSSLELGDSALYFCASSVGGRTPGETQYFGPGTRLLVL.